These T cell receptor beta chains were read from a single sample in a study of neoadjuvant nivolumab and ipilimumab in lung cancer. Measured with immunoSEQ multiplex PCR; TCRdb has only the in-frame clones, and not every one. In the table there are 30,000 to 45,000 clones, roughly 89% of which are singletons. Source: peripheral blood, taken before neoadjuvant nivolumab, alone or with ipilimumab. The receptor source for this set is an adult with non-small cell lung cancer. CDR3s include the opening cysteine and the closing phenylalanine or tryptophan.

cdr3_aa: CASSPGGRRSEQYF
v_call: TRBV7-9
j_call: TRBJ2-7

cdr3_aa: CASSEYGRGQETQYF
v_call: TRBV10-1
j_call: TRBJ2-5

cdr3_aa: CASSLGVAGGLGETQYF
v_call: TRBV11-3
j_call: TRBJ2-5

cdr3_aa: CASRALGLALNEQFF
v_call: TRBV6-6
j_call: TRBJ2-1

cdr3_aa: CASSSSGGYEQYF
v_call: TRBV5-1
j_call: TRBJ2-7

cdr3_aa: CASSSTGVEQFF
v_call: TRBV7-3
j_call: TRBJ2-1

cdr3_aa: CASSPGLDNNEQFF
v_call: TRBV6-4
j_call: TRBJ2-1

cdr3_aa: CAISGGTSGRNEQFF
v_call: TRBV10-3
j_call: TRBJ2-1

cdr3_aa: CASSLREGSDTQYF
v_call: TRBV5-4
j_call: TRBJ2-3

cdr3_aa: CASSQDRLAAYNEQFF
v_call: TRBV4-2
j_call: TRBJ2-1

cdr3_aa: CASRSGQQPNTDTQYF
v_call: TRBV5-1
j_call: TRBJ2-3